This TCR beta chain is drawn from a study of cytomegalovirus exposure and HLA in healthy donors. Overall study context: HLA-typed donors contributed 80 million or so unique TCRs, which were held in an early data release. Findings and caveats of the study: Published work reported that the classifier diagnosed cytomegalovirus status with high specificity and sensitivity.

In the case of this clone: Its antigen remains unidentified.

The PCR had 60 Vbeta and 13 Jbeta primers. In the authors' methods: A later analysis tallied tens of millions of unique TCR beta chains, 9.5 million to 14 million of them shared. Clones were read by immunoSEQ multiplex PCR, and TCRdb kept only the in-frame ones, dropping some. V and J calls and clone size are copied from that table; D and trimming were computed from the DNA. The data hold 59,000 or so clones, with 85% observed a single time. In germline, CDR1 is KGHSH, CDR2 LQKENI. The CDR3 is 15 amino acids. After removal of 3 bases from V and 3 bases from J, the junction contained 6 bases not matched to a gene.

Sequenced: PBMCs. The origin of this receptor is a female donor in good health and CMV-seronegative. The V call is TRBV18, the J call TRBJ2-3; 7 bases are shared with TRBD1. This CDR3 is CASSPSPGGTDTQYF. The CDR3 nucleotides are TGTGCCAGCTCACCCTCCCCAGGGGGTACAGATACGCAGTATTTT.